Below are 29 T cell receptor beta chains sequenced from a single sample in a study of cytomegalovirus exposure and HLA in healthy donors. 60 Vbeta and 13 Jbeta primers were used in PCR. The method was immunoSEQ multiplex PCR; TCRdb's version includes in-frame clones alone and lacks a portion of them. The sample lists around 160,000 clones; around three quarters were seen once. The sample taken for sequencing was PBMCs. These receptors all stem from a woman aged 40 to 50 in good health and CMV-seronegative.

The chain joins TRBV7-9 to TRBJ2-3; TRBD1 aligns across 8 bases. This CDR3 comprises 16 residues. Looked up from germline, CDR1 is SEHNR and CDR2 is FQNEAQ (reference sequence). Germline trimming cut 2 bases from V and 1 base from J; bases unmatched to any gene: 5. The CDR3 region has the DNA TGTGCCAGCAGCTTAACCCAGGGGGCAGGCACAGATACGCAGTATTTT. As protein: CASSLTQGAGTDTQYF.

This chain links TRBV29-1 with TRBJ1-3, with 8 bases that match TRBD1. There are 16 residues in the CDR3. Germline values: CDR1 SQVTM, CDR2 ANQGSEA. Germline trimming cut 6 bases from V and 0 bases from J; bases unmatched to any gene: 10. The CDR3 bases are TGCAGCGTCGCTGGTGGACAGGGTCCCTCTGGAAACACCATATATTTT. It specifies CSVAGGQGPSGNTIYF.

The chain links TRBV5-1 to TRBJ2-1; 14 bases align to TRBD2. The CDR3 is made up of 17 amino acids. Germline V gene sequence: CDR1 SGHRS, CDR2 YFSETQ. Trimming removed 4 bases from V and 6 bases from J; junction bases left unmatched: 9. CDR3 coding DNA: TGCGCCAGCAGCCGGGGGACTAGCGGGAGTCGAAGCAATGAGCAGTTCTTC. Residues: CASSRGTSGSRSNEQFF.

V usage is TRBV6-6 and J usage is TRBJ2-1; 13 bases agree with TRBD2. This CDR3 has 16 amino acids. In germline, CDR1 is MNHNY, CDR2 SVGAGI (reference sequence). V dropped 2 bases and J dropped 4; count of bases not matched to a gene: 2. The CDR3 spells CASSYGTSGNYNEQFF. In nucleotides, the CDR3 is TGTGCCAGCAGTTACGGGACTAGCGGGAATTACAATGAGCAGTTCTTC.

This clone has a single count. This chain links TRBV18 with TRBJ1-5, with TRBD1 as a possible D gene (6 bases). The CDR3 sequence is 14 residues long. V shed 3 bases and J shed 7 bases, with 13 bases lying between them. CDR1 and CDR2 (germline): KGHSH, LQKENI. CDR3 nucleotide sequence: TGTGCCAGCTCACCGGCAGGGCAGGGGCAGCCCCAGCATTTT. As protein: CASSPAGQGQPQHF.

As regards this clone: Other nucleotide sequences from this sample produce the same CDR3. The chain links TRBV6-1 to TRBJ2-3; TRBD1 is a possible D gene (5 bases). This CDR3 region has 15 residues. The germline V and J ends were trimmed by 1 base and 1 base, with 9 bases remaining between them. Germline V gene data show CDR1 as MNHNS and CDR2 as SASEGT. In DNA, the CDR3 is TGTGCCAGCAGTGAAGGGGGCGGCCGCACAGATACGCAGTATTTT. Translated: CASSEGGGRTDTQYF.

The CDR3 DNA reads as TGTGCCAGCTCACTTCTAGGTCGTGGGAGTTCTCACGAGCAGTACTTC. Protein product: CASSLLGRGSSHEQYF. The chain recombines TRBV18 with TRBJ2-5, with D perhaps matching TRBD2 (5 bases). The J call is in doubt because the DNA end fits TRBJ2-7 better. The germline V gene has CDR1 KGHSH and CDR2 LQKENI. This CDR3 comprises 16 residues.

J is TRBJ1-1 and V is TRBV7-8, with a possible D match to TRBD1 (5 bases). The CDR3 contains 13 residues. Germline V lookup: CDR1 SGHVS, CDR2 FQNEAQ. The V and J ends lost 0 bases and 5 bases respectively, with 7 bases between them. The DNA of the CDR3 is TGTGCCAGCAGCTTAGCCCGGGGGACTGAAGCTTTCTTT. This sequence encodes CASSLARGTEAFF. Full variable domain (outside the CDR3, taken from reference TRBV7-8 and TRBJ1-1): GAGVSQSPRYKVAKRGQDVALRCDPISGHVSLFWYQQALGQGPEFLTYFQNEAQLDKSGLPSDRFFAERPEGSVSTLKIQRTQQEDSAVYLCASSLARGTEAFFGQGTRLTVV.

This clone has just one count. The chain employs TRBV5-1 and TRBJ2-7; TRBD1 agrees at 8 bases. This CDR3 contains 15 residues. V lost 3 bases to trimming and J lost 3 bases; unmatched junction nucleotides: 8. Germline assignment: CDR1 SGHRS and CDR2 YFSETQ. DNA of the CDR3: TGCGCCAGCAGCTCACAGGGGGGCACGCTCTACGAGCAGTACTTC. It encodes CASSSQGGTLYEQYF.

The chain is built from TRBV6-5 and TRBJ1-1; TRBD1 matches 7 bases. Trimming took 4 bases from V and 5 from J; bases not matched to a gene: 13. Germline V gives CDR1 MNHEY, CDR2 SVGAGI. The CDR3 loop spans 16 amino acids. The CDR3 is CASSSARGGRGTEAFF. As DNA, the CDR3 is TGTGCCAGCAGTTCCGCAAGAGGGGGCCGGGGAACTGAAGCTTTCTTT.

The chain employs TRBV9 and TRBJ2-3; 8 bases fit TRBD2. The CDR3 has 16 amino acids. With 4 bases clipped from V and 0 bases from J, the junction kept 7 bases outside the gene matches. CDR1 and CDR2 from the germline V gene are SGDLS and YYNGEE. The CDR3 sequence: CASSPQAGVSTDTQYF. CDR3 DNA sequence: TGTGCCAGCAGCCCACAAGCGGGAGTGAGCACAGATACGCAGTATTTT.

This clone was counted once. In DNA form, the CDR3 reads TGTGCCAGTAGTATAGGGGCGATGTACGAGCAGTACTTC. It is translated as CASSIGAMYEQYF. The rearrangement uses TRBV19 and TRBJ2-7; D is undetermined. This CDR3 has 13 amino acids. Per the germline V gene, CDR1 is LNHDA and CDR2 is SQIVND (reference sequence). The ends were cut back, 1 base at V and 4 bases at J, with 8 bases in the middle.

This chain uses TRBV9 with TRBJ2-1; weak D call: TRBD2 (7 bases). Germline CDR1 and CDR2: SGDLS and YYNGEE. The CDR3 runs 15 residues. V shed 3 bases and J shed 2 bases, with 12 bases lying between them. CDR3 coding DNA: TGTGCCAGCAGCGCGGGGGGCCCCACCTACAATGAGCAGTTCTTC. Its translation: CASSAGGPTYNEQFF.

The chain is built from TRBV29-1 and TRBJ1-1; D remains ambiguous. V gave up 8 bases and J gave up 0 bases, with 7 bases separating them. Germline-derived CDR1 and CDR2 are SQVTM and ANQGSEA. This CDR3 region has 11 residues. CDR3 residues: CSLGLNTEAFF. CDR3 bases: TGCAGCTTGGGCCTGAACACTGAAGCTTTCTTT.

The chain employs TRBV6-6 and TRBJ1-2; TRBD1 agrees at 9 bases. With 6 bases clipped from V and 7 bases from J, the junction kept 12 bases outside the gene matches. Looked up from germline, CDR1 is MNHNY and CDR2 is SVGAGI (reference sequence). The CDR3 is 15 residues long. CDR3: CASSRGEQGAGGYTF. The CDR3 DNA follows: TGTGCCAGCAGCCGAGGAGAACAGGGGGCAGGTGGCTACACCTTC.

In this sample, this clone turned up once. The chain is built from TRBV7-2 and TRBJ2-3, with D perhaps TRBD2 (7 bases). This CDR3 is 17 amino acids long. V lost 5 bases, J lost 0 bases, and 18 bases lay in between. The germline CDR1 and CDR2 sequences are SGHTA and FQGNSA. The CDR3 loop is CASSPRGREISTDTQYF. The CDR3 DNA reads as TGTGCCAGCAGCCCCCGGGGGCGGGAGATCAGCACAGATACGCAGTATTTT.

This chain uses TRBV5-1 with TRBJ2-3; 9 bases are shared with TRBD2. With V trimmed by 4 bases and J by 2 bases, 8 bases remained unmatched. The CDR3 loop spans 16 amino acids. Germline CDR1 reads SGHRS; CDR2 reads YFSETQ. DNA of the CDR3: TGCGCCAGCAGCACCCGGGCTAGCGGGGCCACAGATACGCAGTATTTT. Amino acids: CASSTRASGATDTQYF.

This clone was seen more than once but under ten times. The chain is built from TRBV9 and TRBJ2-1, with TRBD1 matching 7 bases. The CDR3 extends over 14 amino acids. CDR1 is SGDLS and CDR2 is YYNGEE in the germline V gene. J gave up 8 bases and V 5 bases, and 10 bases lay outside the gene matches. The CDR3 is CASRPTGQGDEQFF. CDR3 coding DNA: TGTGCCAGCAGACCGACAGGGCAAGGGGATGAGCAGTTCTTC.

The chain links TRBV11-3 to TRBJ1-1, with D possibly TRBD1 on 6 matching bases. The CDR3 is made up of 12 amino acids. Trimming cost V 5 bases and J 5 bases, with 9 bases left between them. The germline V gene has CDR1 SGHNT and CDR2 YENEEA. The CDR3, as DNA: TGTGCCAGCAGCGCAGGGGTGACTGAAGCTTTCTTT. Protein sequence: CASSAGVTEAFF. Full variable domain (outside the CDR3, taken from reference TRBV11-3 and TRBJ1-1): EAGVVQSPRYKIIEKKQPVAFWCNPISGHNTLYWYLQNLGQGPELLIRYENEEAVDDSQLPKDRFSAERLKGVDSTLKIQPAELGDSAVYLCASSAGVTEAFFGQGTRLTVV.

This chain links TRBV9 with TRBJ2-3; D remains unclear. CDR3 length: 13 residues. Germline values: CDR1 SGDLS, CDR2 YYNGEE. Trimming removed 3 bases at V and 2 bases at J, with 7 bases between. The CDR3 nucleotides read TGTGCCAGCAGCGCCTCCCTCACAGATACGCAGTATTTT. Amino acid sequence: CASSASLTDTQYF.

This chain links TRBV5-1 with TRBJ1-3; unclear D gene. The CDR3 extends over 13 amino acids. The germline V gene encodes CDR1 SGHRS and CDR2 YFSETQ. Trimming pared 5 bases from V and 2 bases from J, leaving 8 bases between. CDR3 DNA sequence: TGCGCCAGCAGTTCATTCCCTGGAAACACCATATATTTT. It encodes CASSSFPGNTIYF.

This chain connects TRBV19 to TRBJ1-3; D perhaps matches TRBD1 (6 bases). This CDR3 is built from 16 residues. The V gene lost 5 bases and the J gene lost 4 bases, with 18 bases spanning the gap. The germline gives CDR1 LNHDA, CDR2 SQIVND (reference sequence). In DNA form, the CDR3 reads TGTGCCAGTAGTCTTCCACAGGGATCCTCAGGAAACACCATATATTTT. Translated: CASSLPQGSSGNTIYF.

The genes are TRBV20-1 and TRBJ1-1; no firm D call. Germline V lookup: CDR1 DFQATT, CDR2 SNEGSKA (reference sequence). V dropped 5 bases and J dropped 0 bases, with 4 bases sitting between them. The CDR3 spans 11 residues. CDR3 amino acids: CSARVNTEAFF. CDR3 DNA: TGCAGTGCTCGGGTGAACACTGAAGCTTTCTTT.

The chain joins TRBV12-5 to TRBJ2-5, with D maybe TRBD2 (7 bases). The V end lost 2 bases, the J end lost 5 bases, and 9 bases lay between the germline ends. Per the germline V gene, CDR1 is LGHNT and CDR2 is FRNRAP. The CDR3 length is 13 residues. Written as DNA, the CDR3 is TGTGCTAGTGGTTTGAAGGGGGGGGAGACCCAGTACTTC. Its translation is CASGLKGGETQYF.

The count of this clone is one. The chain has TRBV19 and TRBJ1-5; D perhaps matches TRBD1 (5 bases). Germline values: CDR1 LNHDA, CDR2 SQIVND (reference sequence). CDR3 size: 15 residues. V was clipped by 6 bases and J by 0 bases, with 12 bases between them. The DNA for the CDR3 is TGTGCCAGTAGCGAAAGGGGAGGTAGCAATCAGCCCCAGCATTTT. The encoded protein is CASSERGGSNQPQHF.

This chain uses TRBV7-2 with TRBJ2-5; TRBD2 agrees at 7 bases. The V gene's germline CDR1 is SGHTA and CDR2 FQGNSA. The V and J ends lost 0 bases and 5 bases, in that order; junction bases with no gene match: 6. CDR3 length: 15 residues. In DNA form, the CDR3 reads TGTGCCAGCAGCTTAGCAAAGCGGGATGGGGAGACCCAGTACTTC. Translated, it gives CASSLAKRDGETQYF.

The chain joins TRBV19 to TRBJ2-2; D is unresolved. Germline CDR1 reads LNHDA; CDR2 reads SQIVND (reference sequence). Trimming removed 10 bases from V and 2 bases from J, with 14 bases in between. The CDR3 covers 14 residues. The CDR3 DNA follows: TGTGCCACCCACCTCACACATAACACCGGGGAGCTGTTTTTT. Translation: CATHLTHNTGELFF.

CDR3 protein: CASSIQGGDTQYF. The CDR3 DNA follows: TGTGCCAGTAGTATCCAGGGTGGAGATACGCAGTATTTT. The J gene is TRBJ2-3, the V gene TRBV19; maybe TRBD1 (5 bases). Per germline, CDR1 LNHDA and CDR2 SQIVND (reference sequence). There are 13 residues in the CDR3. V lost 3 bases to trimming and J lost 5 bases, with 9 bases between them.

The rearrangement joins TRBV28 to TRBJ2-2, with D possibly matching TRBD2 (6 bases). Germline values: CDR1 MDHEN, CDR2 SYDVKM. There are 11 residues in the CDR3. Trimming removed 7 bases at V and 11 bases at J, with 11 bases between. The CDR3 DNA is TGTGCCAGCACTAGCGCCCTAGAGCTGTTTTTT. Protein product: CASTSALELFF.